This is a list of T cell receptor beta chains from one sample in a study of T cell changes during pregnancy in multiple sclerosis. This table comes from immunoSEQ multiplex PCR, and its TCRdb copy is limited to in-frame clones, with some not included. The table records approximately 35,000 clones, roughly nine tenths of them present only once. The starting material was CD4+ T cells from peripheral blood mononuclear cells, obtained in the third trimester of pregnancy. These receptors all come from a female donor in good health, enrolled as a control in a pregnancy study. The CDR3 runs from the conserved cysteine through the conserved F or W.

TRBV2 | CASSTDRGDSPLHF
TRBV27 | CASSFLNEAFF
TRBV4-1 | CASSPRDRGDITDTQYF
TRBV5-6 | CASSLLSSGGRETQYF
TRBV7-6 | CASSLVLAGDSYNEQFF
TRBV6-1 | CASSEPQGMDQPQHF
TRBV6-4 | CASSVSGGTDTQYF
TRBV7-6 | CASSPTSGTYNEQFF
TRBV4-1 | CASSQGTGGSLDQETQYF
TRBV7-8 | CASSLASLQGARTEAFF
TRBV28 | CASGRQGDTGELFF
TRBV11-2 | CASSLASGRSGNTIYF
TRBV2 | CASSRRLRGDQPQHF
TRBV7-8 | CASSLVTGYNQPQHF
TRBV7-2 | CASGNKREALYTQYF
TRBV9 | CASSRRESEQYF
TRBV15 | CATSRDTTRRKLFF
TRBV18 | CASSPSGGLNEKLFF
TRBV5-1 | CASRPGGANTGELFF
TRBV4-2 | CASSQEVGGDSYNEQFF
TRBV28 | CATTMGRLAKNIQYF
TRBV29-1 | CSAGQGDNYGYTF
TRBV18 | CASSPPRGQSSNPYF
TRBV4-2 | CASSQGGQPYEQYF
TRBV6-1 | CASSEAGQFGSYEQYF
TRBV28 | CASSLSRGAILPINIQYF
TRBV7-2 | CASSSGTSNEQFF